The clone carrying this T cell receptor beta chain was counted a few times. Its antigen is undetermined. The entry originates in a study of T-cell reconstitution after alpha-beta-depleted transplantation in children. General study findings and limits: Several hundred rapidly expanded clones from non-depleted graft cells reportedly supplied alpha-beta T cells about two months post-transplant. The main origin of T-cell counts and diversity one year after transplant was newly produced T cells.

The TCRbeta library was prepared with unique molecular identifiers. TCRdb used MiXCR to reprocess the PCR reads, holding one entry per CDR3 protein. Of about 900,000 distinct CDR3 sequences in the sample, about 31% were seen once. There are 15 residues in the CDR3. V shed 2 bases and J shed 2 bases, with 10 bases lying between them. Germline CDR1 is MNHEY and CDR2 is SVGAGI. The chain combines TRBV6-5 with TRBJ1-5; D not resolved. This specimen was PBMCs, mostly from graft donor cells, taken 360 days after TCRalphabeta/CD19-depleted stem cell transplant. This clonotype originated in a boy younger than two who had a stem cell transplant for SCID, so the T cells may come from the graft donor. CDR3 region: CASSYGGNGNQPQHF. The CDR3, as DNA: TGTGCCAGCAGTTACGGTGGGAACGGCAATCAGCCCCAGCATTTT.